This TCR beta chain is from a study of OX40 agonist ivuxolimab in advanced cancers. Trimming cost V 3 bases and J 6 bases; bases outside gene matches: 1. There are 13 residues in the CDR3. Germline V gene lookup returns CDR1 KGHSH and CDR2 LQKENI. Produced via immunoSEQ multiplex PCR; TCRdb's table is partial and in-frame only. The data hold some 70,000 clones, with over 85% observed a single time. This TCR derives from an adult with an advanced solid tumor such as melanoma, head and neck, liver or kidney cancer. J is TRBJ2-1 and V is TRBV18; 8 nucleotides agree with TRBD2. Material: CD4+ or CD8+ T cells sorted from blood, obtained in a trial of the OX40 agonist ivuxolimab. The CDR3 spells CASSPGLANEQFF. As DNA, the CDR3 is TGTGCCAGCTCACCCGGACTAGCCAATGAGCAGTTCTTC.